The source of this T cell receptor beta chain is a study of cytomegalovirus exposure and HLA in healthy donors. This PCR relied on a set of 60 Vbeta primers and 13 Jbeta primers. Data came from immunoSEQ multiplex PCR; TCRdb stores just in-frame clones and leaves some out. The sample includes about 190,000 clones. Germline V gene data show CDR1 as SGHRS and CDR2 as YFSETQ. The CDR3 totals 16 residues. V was pared by 3 bases and J by 4 bases, with 19 bases between. This chain uses TRBV5-1 with TRBJ1-2; no firm D call. The receptor's source is a woman aged 30 to 39 in good health and CMV-seropositive. The sequencing sample was made of PBMCs. As DNA, the CDR3 is TGCGCCAGCAGCTCCGGACCCGTCACCGGGAGCTATGGCTACACCTTC. This encodes CASSSGPVTGSYGYTF.